A selection of T cell receptor beta chains follows, all from one sample in a study of shared clonotypes between healthy human individuals. Generated by immunoSEQ multiplex PCR, the TCRdb table keeps only in-frame clones and is missing some. The repertoire holds roughly 500,000 clones, around 79% seen once, with roughly 13% in the top ten. The specimen was PBMCs. The receptors stem from a woman between 35 and 50 years old in good health. Some clones in this sample may be carry-over from other donors' samples. The CDR3 runs from the conserved cysteine through the conserved F or W. Fields, in order: D gene, V gene, J gene, clone size, CDR3 DNA, CDR3 protein. D genes are given only for firm matches. The size field is filled for only some rows; it gives once, few, many or a size class.

d_gene: TRBD1; v_gene: TRBV5-6; j_gene: TRBJ2-7; abundance: .; CDR3nt: TGTGCCAGCAGCCCCGGGACAGCGAGGACAGAGCAGTACTTC; CDR3aa: CASSPGTARTEQYF
d_gene: .; v_gene: TRBV25-1; j_gene: TRBJ2-2; abundance: .; CDR3nt: TGTGCCAGCAGTGACGGCAGGGTGGACACCGGGGAGCTGTTTTTT; CDR3aa: CASSDGRVDTGELFF
d_gene: .; v_gene: TRBV9; j_gene: TRBJ2-1; abundance: .; CDR3nt: TGTGCCAGCAGCGTAGGTGGGAGTACCAATGAGCAGTTCTTC; CDR3aa: CASSVGGSTNEQFF
d_gene: TRBD1; v_gene: TRBV10-1; j_gene: TRBJ2-7; abundance: .; CDR3nt: TGCGCCAGCAACCTAGACAGGGGGAGCTCCTACGAGCAGTACTTC; CDR3aa: CASNLDRGSSYEQYF
d_gene: .; v_gene: TRBV7-2; j_gene: TRBJ2-7; abundance: .; CDR3nt: TGTGCCAGCAGCTTATCCGAGGGTTCCGAGCAGTACTTC; CDR3aa: CASSLSEGSEQYF
d_gene: .; v_gene: TRBV28; j_gene: TRBJ2-5; abundance: once; CDR3nt: TGTGCCAGCACCCTGGGGGGGCAGGGGGAGACCCAGTACTTC; CDR3aa: CASTLGGQGETQYF
d_gene: TRBD2; v_gene: TRBV9; j_gene: TRBJ2-1; abundance: .; CDR3nt: TGTGCCAGCAGCGCCCGACTAGCGGGAGGCAATTTTGAGGGGGAGCAGTTCTTC; CDR3aa: CASSARLAGGNFEGEQFF
d_gene: TRBD2; v_gene: TRBV27; j_gene: TRBJ2-1; abundance: .; CDR3nt: TGTGCCAGCGTAGCCAGCGGGAGGGAATGGGAGCAGTTCTTC; CDR3aa: CASVASGREWEQFF
d_gene: TRBD1; v_gene: TRBV7-2; j_gene: TRBJ2-1; abundance: .; CDR3nt: TGTGCCAGCAGCTTCGACAGGGGGCGGGCCTCCAATGAGCAGTTCTTC; CDR3aa: CASSFDRGRASNEQFF
d_gene: TRBD1; v_gene: TRBV5-1; j_gene: TRBJ2-5; abundance: .; CDR3nt: TGCGCCAGCAGCTTGGGGACAGGAAATCAAGAGACCCAGTACTTC; CDR3aa: CASSLGTGNQETQYF
d_gene: .; v_gene: TRBV11-2; j_gene: TRBJ2-5; abundance: .; CDR3nt: TGTGCCAGCAGCTTAGAATTTCTGCCGGGACAAGAGACCCAGTACTTC; CDR3aa: CASSLEFLPGQETQYF
d_gene: .; v_gene: TRBV7-8; j_gene: TRBJ2-7; abundance: .; CDR3nt: TGTGCCAGCAGCCTGACTCACACCTACGAGCAGTACTTC; CDR3aa: CASSLTHTYEQYF
d_gene: .; v_gene: TRBV9; j_gene: TRBJ2-4; abundance: .; CDR3nt: TGTGCCAGCAGCGTAGTGGGGAGTGGGCCCAAAAACATTCAGTACTTC; CDR3aa: CASSVVGSGPKNIQYF
d_gene: .; v_gene: TRBV5-1; j_gene: TRBJ2-7; abundance: .; CDR3nt: TGCGCCAGCAGCTTGGTTTTCAGCCGTGGCGACGAGCAGTACTTC; CDR3aa: CASSLVFSRGDEQYF
d_gene: .; v_gene: TRBV7-3; j_gene: TRBJ2-3; abundance: .; CDR3nt: TGTGCCAGCAGCTTATCTCAGGCGGATACGCAGTATTTT; CDR3aa: CASSLSQADTQYF
d_gene: .; v_gene: TRBV5-1; j_gene: TRBJ2-6; abundance: .; CDR3nt: TGCGCCAGCAGCTCATCCTCAGTAGGCTCTGGGGCCAACGTCCTGACTTTC; CDR3aa: CASSSSSVGSGANVLTF
d_gene: .; v_gene: TRBV18; j_gene: TRBJ1-5; abundance: .; CDR3nt: TGTGCCAGCTCACCACTCGCTGTGGGAGTGAGCAATCAGCCCCAGCATTTT; CDR3aa: CASSPLAVGVSNQPQHF
d_gene: TRBD2; v_gene: TRBV5-6; j_gene: TRBJ2-1; abundance: .; CDR3nt: TGTGCCAGCAGCTTGGACGCGGGAGGGCCCCAGGGTATGGATGAGCAGTTCTTC; CDR3aa: CASSLDAGGPQGMDEQFF
d_gene: TRBD1; v_gene: TRBV4-1; j_gene: TRBJ2-7; abundance: .; CDR3nt: TGCGCCAGCAGCCAAGGGGCAGGGGGCAGCTACGAGCAGTACTTC; CDR3aa: CASSQGAGGSYEQYF
d_gene: TRBD1; v_gene: TRBV29-1; j_gene: TRBJ1-1; abundance: many; CDR3nt: TGCAGCGGGGGACAGGGGAGGGACACTGAAGCTTTCTTT; CDR3aa: CSGGQGRDTEAFF